Listed here are 10 T cell receptor beta chains from one sample, sequenced in a study of cytomegalovirus exposure and HLA in healthy donors. A multiplex PCR was run with 60 Vbeta primers and 13 Jbeta primers. Repertoires were generated with immunoSEQ multiplex PCR, while TCRdb's copy carries only in-frame clones and drops some. The table records about 110,000 clones, more than 65% of them present only once. Material: PBMCs. Every receptor here comes from a human donor in good health.

The J gene is TRBJ1-5, the V gene TRBV28; the match to TRBD1 covers 7 bases. Germline values: CDR1 MDHEN, CDR2 SYDVKM. This CDR3 has 17 residues. J gave up 0 bases and V 10 bases, and 15 bases lay outside the gene matches. The CDR3: CATQERQGTYSNQPQHF. CDR3 DNA sequence: TGTGCCACCCAAGAACGACAGGGAACTTATAGCAATCAGCCCCAGCATTTT.

The V and J genes are TRBV28 and TRBJ2-2; D is perhaps TRBD2 (6 bases). V was shortened by 7 bases and J by 2 bases, with 14 bases between the two germline ends. The CDR3 has 15 amino acids. Germline CDR1 is MDHEN and CDR2 is SYDVKM. CDR3 loop: CASTRGGANTGELFF. CDR3 sequence (DNA): TGTGCCAGCACCCGGGGCGGGGCAAACACCGGGGAGCTGTTTTTT.

The genes are TRBV5-1 and TRBJ2-3; D uncertain. Germline V gene lookup returns CDR1 SGHRS and CDR2 YFSETQ. The CDR3 consists of 15 residues. V dropped 0 bases and J dropped 1 base, with 9 bases sitting between them. CDR3 in DNA: TGCGCCAGCAGCTTGGCGCAGGTTGGCACAGATACGCAGTATTTT. This translates into CASSLAQVGTDTQYF.

This rearrangement joins TRBV29-1 to TRBJ2-7; D unclear. This CDR3 has 14 amino acids. In germline, CDR1 is SQVTM, CDR2 ANQGSEA. V was cut by 4 bases and J by 0 bases, with 13 bases left in between. The CDR3 bases are TGCAGCGTTGCGGTCGGGTTCAGCTCCTACGAGCAGTACTTC. Residues: CSVAVGFSSYEQYF.

The CDR3 loop is CASSPEHGNEQFF. CDR3 bases: TGTGCCAGCAGCCCCGAACACGGGAATGAGCAGTTCTTC. The J gene is TRBJ2-1, the V gene TRBV7-9; D remains ambiguous. V was trimmed by 5 bases and J by 7 bases, leaving 12 bases between them. The germline V gene has CDR1 SEHNR and CDR2 FQNEAQ (reference sequence). The CDR3 sequence is 13 residues long.

The chain links TRBV29-1 to TRBJ2-1; 9 bases map to TRBD1. This CDR3 has 14 amino acids. Germline CDR1 and CDR2: SQVTM and ANQGSEA. J gave up 4 bases and V 3 bases, and 4 bases lay outside the gene matches. Written as DNA, the CDR3 is TGCAGCGTTGAGGGGGGACAGGGATACAATGAGCAGTTCTTC. As protein: CSVEGGQGYNEQFF.

The chain carries TRBV27 and TRBJ1-1; no reliable D call. Trimming shortened V by 5 bases and J by 5 bases, and 33 bases separated the two germline ends. Germline V gene lookup returns CDR1 MNHEY and CDR2 SMNVEV (reference sequence). The CDR3 covers 20 residues. CDR3 in amino acids: CASSPELLTASGTPSTEAFF. The CDR3 DNA is TGTGCCAGCAGTCCGGAACTCTTAACAGCTAGCGGCACCCCCAGTACTGAAGCTTTCTTT.

V and J are TRBV6-1 and TRBJ2-1; perhaps TRBD1 as D (6 bases). Germline values: CDR1 MNHNS, CDR2 SASEGT. Trimming stripped 5 bases from V and 1 base from J, with 15 bases between. The CDR3 runs 16 residues. The DNA of the CDR3 is TGTGCCAGCAGTAAAGGGACAATAGAGTCCTACAATGAGCAGTTCTTC. It codes for CASSKGTIESYNEQFF.

The V call is TRBV7-2, the J call TRBJ1-4, with 7 bases fitting TRBD1. The CDR3 has 12 residues. Trimming cost V 11 bases and J 8 bases; bases outside gene matches: 8. Germline lookup yields CDR1 SGHTA and CDR2 FQGNSA. CDR3 DNA: TGTGCCTCTAGACAGGGCGGGGAAAAACTGTTTTTT. Translated, it gives CASRQGGEKLFF. Based on the CDR3 plus reference TRBV7-2 and TRBJ1-4, the full variable domain is GAGVSQSPSNKVTEKGKDVELRCDPISGHTALYWYRQSLGQGLEFLIYFQGNSAPDKSGLPSDRFSAERTGGSVSTLTIQRTQQEDSAVYLCASRQGGEKLFFGSGTQLSVL.

The genes are TRBV2 and TRBJ1-4; a weak D match, TRBD1 (6 bases). CDR3 length equals 13 residues. V was clipped by 9 bases and J by 3 bases, with 11 bases between them. CDR1 is SNHLY, CDR2 FYNNEI, per germline. DNA of the CDR3: TGTGCCAGTGGGGACACCTCTAATGAAAAACTGTTTTTT. Protein sequence: CASGDTSNEKLFF.